The next 10 T cell receptor beta chains were all read from a single sample in a study of blood T cell repertoires in COVID-19. Produced via immunoSEQ multiplex PCR; TCRdb's table is partial and in-frame only. The sample lists about 260,000 clones; less than 90% were seen once. The sequencing sample was made of PBMCs or T cells enriched from blood (not recorded which). The source is a woman in her forties or fifties who had recovered from COVID-19.

V usage is TRBV10-3 and J usage is TRBJ2-3; D possibly corresponds to TRBD1 (6 bases). V was cut by 2 bases and J by 4 bases, with 10 bases left in between. This CDR3 has 14 amino acids. CDR1 is ENHRY and CDR2 is SYGVKD in the germline V gene. CDR3 DNA: TGTGCCATCAGTGAGGGACAGCCCCCAGATACGCAGTATTTT. It yields the protein CAISEGQPPDTQYF.

V and J are TRBV28 and TRBJ2-7, with unresolved D. Between the trimmed V and J ends, which lost 2 bases and 3 bases, there was a span of 11 bases. The CDR3 loop spans 14 amino acids. Germline values: CDR1 MDHEN, CDR2 SYDVKM. CDR3 in DNA: TGTGCCAGCAGTTTAATAACAAGTTACTACGAGCAGTACTTC. Translated, it gives CASSLITSYYEQYF.

The V gene is TRBV18, the J gene TRBJ1-2; possibly TRBD1 for D (5 bases). V lost 2 bases, J lost 6 bases, and 13 bases lay in between. The CDR3 runs to 14 residues. In germline, CDR1 is KGHSH, CDR2 LQKENI. The DNA for the CDR3 is TGTGCCAGCTCACCAATGGGGGACTCACATGGCTACACCTTC. It specifies CASSPMGDSHGYTF.

This clone appeared a single time. V gene TRBV5-6 combines with J gene TRBJ2-7; the D gene is possibly TRBD1 (5 bases). Germline V gene data show CDR1 as SGHDT and CDR2 as YYEEEE. This CDR3 contains 15 residues. The V and J ends lost 2 bases and 6 bases respectively, with 18 bases between them. The CDR3 DNA sequence: TGTGCCAGCAGCTTCAGCCCAGGGTCCTTTCGCGAGCAGTACTTC. It yields the protein CASSFSPGSFREQYF.

This clone has just a few counts. The V gene is TRBV19, the J gene TRBJ1-5; D is uncertain. V was pared by 5 bases and J by 4 bases, with 15 bases between. CDR1 is LNHDA, CDR2 SQIVND, per germline (reference sequence). The CDR3 length is 15 residues. The CDR3 region is CASSFKGRGNQPQHF. As DNA, the CDR3 is TGTGCCAGTAGTTTTAAAGGACGAGGGAATCAGCCCCAGCATTTT.

CDR3 sequence (DNA): TGCGCCAGCAGCTCAGGACTAGCGGGACCCCAAGAGACCCAGTACTTC. Its translation is CASSSGLAGPQETQYF. This chain links TRBV5-1 with TRBJ2-5, with 12 bases identical to TRBD2. Germline loops: CDR1 SGHRS, CDR2 YFSETQ. The CDR3 spans 16 residues. V shed 3 bases, J shed 1 base, and the junction held 4 bases outside the gene matches. Combining the CDR3 with reference TRBV5-1 and TRBJ2-5 gives the whole variable domain KAGVTQTPRYLIKTRGQQVTLSCSPISGHRSVSWYQQTPGQGLQFLFEYFSETQRNKGNFPGRFSGRQFSNSRSEMNVSTLELGDSALYLCASSSGLAGPQETQYFGPGTRLLVL.

The V and J genes are TRBV30 and TRBJ2-1; the D gene is possibly TRBD2 (6 bases). The CDR3 has 14 residues. Germline values: CDR1 GTSNPN, CDR2 SVGIG (reference sequence). Trimming removed 5 bases from V and 2 bases from J, with 13 bases in between. CDR3 in DNA: TGTGCCTGGGCCCCGGGACTGCCCTACAATGAGCAGTTCTTC. Protein sequence: CAWAPGLPYNEQFF.

This chain links TRBV5-1 with TRBJ2-3; TRBD2 might be the D (5 bases). The CDR3 spans 16 residues. Deletions cut 5 bases from V and 1 base from J, with 17 bases between. CDR1 and CDR2 from the germline V gene are SGHRS and YFSETQ. CDR3 sequence reads: CASRGSEADGTDTQYF. CDR3 nucleotides: TGCGCCAGCAGGGGCTCCGAAGCGGACGGCACAGATACGCAGTATTTT.

CDR3 in DNA: TGTGCCAGCACCAGGGTGAGGCAAGAGACCCAGTACTTC. This gives the protein CASTRVRQETQYF. The chain couples TRBV6-5 to TRBJ2-5, with D possibly TRBD1 on 5 matching bases. The CDR3 covers 13 residues. Germline CDR1 and CDR2: MNHEY and SVGAGI. V shed 7 bases and J shed 2 bases, with 11 bases lying between them.

The V call is TRBV7-3, the J call TRBJ1-1, with no clear D. Germline assignment: CDR1 SGHTA and CDR2 FQGTGA. The germline V and J ends were trimmed by 4 bases and 4 bases, with 13 bases remaining between them. The CDR3 is 14 amino acids. CDR3 in DNA: TGTGCCAGCAGCTCGACATCAGCAGGCACTGAAGCTTTCTTT. Protein: CASSSTSAGTEAFF. Full variable domain (remainder filled in from reference TRBV7-3 and TRBJ1-1): GAGVSQTPSNKVTEKGKYVELRCDPISGHTALYWYRQSLGQGPEFLIYFQGTGAADDSGLPNDRFFAVRPEGSVSTLKIQRTERGDSAVYLCASSSTSAGTEAFFGQGTRLTVV.